Each of the 25 T cell receptor beta chains below was sequenced from the same sample in a study of T cells after yellow fever vaccination (dated by TCRdb to about 2019). The library was prepared using 5' RACE. The sequencer was an Illumina NovaSeq 6000. TCRdb reworked the public reads: Q25 trimming with fastp, MiXCR clone assembly, productive beta chains retained. Identical CDR3 proteins give one entry, which carries the most common genes and DNA. Here the sample has about 170,000 distinct CDR3 sequences; approximately 11% occur a single time. The ten largest clones add up to approximately 34% of the sample. In the paper's terms, the treatment or condition label means: live attenuated yellow fever vaccine strain. The sample consisted of CD8+ T cells sorted from PBMCs, taken 15 days after the yellow fever booster vaccination. Receptors were obtained from a young man who received the YFV17D yellow fever vaccine.

The table lists this clonotype with a count of one. A read error may produce the germline difference seen at one junction end. This chain joins TRBV20-1 and TRBJ1-6; D remains unclear. CDR1 DFQATT and CDR2 SNEGSKA come from the germline V gene (reference sequence). This CDR3 has 17 residues. The CDR3 here is CSARDGRRSSYTSPLHF. The CDR3, as DNA: TGCAGTGCTAGAGATGGACGGCGGAGCTCCTATACTTCACCCCTCCACTTT.

This clonotype was found a few times. The chain is built from TRBV18 and TRBJ2-7; TRBD1 is a possible D gene (5 bases). The CDR3 is 15 residues long. CDR1 is KGHSH, CDR2 LQKENI, per germline. With 1 base removed from V and 4 bases from J, the gap between germline ends came to 14 bases. The CDR3 sequence: CASSPRGLPLYEQYF. As DNA, the CDR3 is TGTGCCAGCTCACCACGGGGCCTACCCCTTTACGAGCAGTACTTC.

This clonotype was seen a handful of times. The chain links TRBV5-4 to TRBJ1-6; 9 bases align to TRBD1. Germline CDR1 SGHNT, CDR2 YYREEE (reference sequence). The V gene end was trimmed by 2 bases and the J gene end by 7 bases; junction bases not matched to a gene: 4. This CDR3 region has 15 residues. The CDR3: CASSFTGQGNSPLHF. The CDR3, as DNA: TGTGCCAGCAGCTTCACCGGACAGGGGAATTCACCCCTCCACTTT.

The chain has TRBV10-3 and TRBJ2-3; 9 positions match TRBD1. In germline, CDR1 is ENHRY, CDR2 SYGVKD. This CDR3 spans 14 amino acids. V shed 4 bases and J 5 bases; nucleotides not matched to a gene: 4. CDR3 loop: CAISGTGEEDTQYF. The DNA of the CDR3 is TGTGCCATCAGTGGGACAGGGGAGGAAGATACGCAGTATTTT.

This clonotype turned up a few times. The rearrangement uses TRBV27 and TRBJ1-1, with D possibly TRBD1 on 5 matching bases. Germline CDR1 MNHEY, CDR2 SMNVEV (reference sequence). V lost 5 bases and J lost 7, with 14 bases in between. The CDR3 has 13 amino acids. The CDR3 reads CASSPAGDLEAFF. The DNA for the CDR3 is TGTGCCAGCAGTCCCGCTGGGGACCTTGAAGCTTTCTTT.

This CDR3 is CASSKIGQGLTEAFF. The CDR3 DNA reads TGTGCCAGCAGCAAAATTGGACAGGGATTGACTGAAGCTTTCTTT. This sequence joins TRBV5-4 and TRBJ1-1; 8 bases map to TRBD1. CDR3 length: 15 amino acids. J lost 5 bases, V lost 4 bases, and 10 bases had no gene match. Germline V gene data show CDR1 as SGHNT and CDR2 as YYREEE (reference sequence).

This clonotype was recorded at least ten times. This chain uses TRBV5-5 with TRBJ2-7; TRBD1 matches at 7 bases. J lost 3 bases, V lost 4 bases, and 1 base had no gene match. Germline CDR1 SGHKS, CDR2 YYEKEE (reference sequence). The CDR3 has 12 residues. The chain's CDR3 is CASSRDSYEQYF. Written as DNA, the CDR3 is TGTGCCAGCAGCCGGGACAGCTACGAGCAGTACTTC.

The chain joins TRBV27 to TRBJ1-4; possible D gene TRBD1, 6 bases. The germline V gene encodes CDR1 MNHEY and CDR2 SMNVEV (reference sequence). This CDR3 is 14 amino acids long. Trimming left V 2 bases short and J 10 bases short, with 14 bases between. Here the CDR3 reads CASSLILGASKLFF. The DNA for the CDR3 is TGTGCCAGCAGTTTAATCCTGGGGGCATCAAAACTGTTTTTT.

This clonotype was counted only a few times. The chain recombines TRBV12-3 or TRBV12-4 with TRBJ1-2, with D uncertain. Trimming cost V 5 bases and J 10 bases, with 14 bases left between them. CDR3 length: 12 amino acids. The CDR3 sequence is CASSETADDYTF. CDR3 nucleotides: TGTGCCAGCAGTGAGACCGCGGATGACTACACCTTC.

This chain joins TRBV15 and TRBJ2-5, with D perhaps matching TRBD1 or TRBD2 (6 bases each). The V gene lost 0 bases and the J gene lost 7 bases, with 21 bases spanning the gap. CDR1 and CDR2 (germline): LNHNV, YYDKDF (reference sequence). The CDR3 sequence is 17 residues long. The CDR3 DNA reads TGTGCCACCAGCAGAGAGGCAGGGGACTTCGTCGGTTTGACCCAGTACTTC. As protein: CATSREAGDFVGLTQYF.

The chain carries TRBV4-2 and TRBJ2-6; D remains ambiguous. The germline gives CDR1 LGHNA, CDR2 YNFKEQ. CDR3 length: 14 residues. The ends were cut back, 4 bases at V and 3 bases at J, with 7 bases in the middle. Here the CDR3 reads CASSPLGGANVLTF. For the CDR3, the DNA is TGTGCCAGCAGCCCCTTAGGTGGGGCCAACGTCCTGACTTTC.

This clonotype was counted only a few times. The chain is built from TRBV12-3 or TRBV12-4 and TRBJ1-2; D is unresolved. The V end was cut by 1 base, the J end by 4 bases, with 7 bases between. The CDR3 covers 13 residues. The CDR3 nucleotides are TGTGCCAGCAGTTTAGAACGGAGCTATGGCTACACCTTC. Translating gives CASSLERSYGYTF.

The rearrangement uses TRBV10-3 and TRBJ2-2, with D unclear. V shed 4 bases and J shed 1 base, with 10 bases lying between them. Germline lookup yields CDR1 ENHRY and CDR2 SYGVKD. The CDR3 is 15 amino acids. CDR3 residues: CAISGSILNTGELFF. The DNA of the CDR3 is TGTGCCATCAGTGGCTCAATCCTGAACACCGGGGAGCTGTTTTTT.

This chain connects TRBV7-9 to TRBJ2-7, with D possibly matching TRBD1 (6 bases). The CDR3 runs to 14 residues. V was pared by 5 bases and J by 2 bases, with 13 bases between. The V gene's germline CDR1 is SEHNR and CDR2 FQNEAQ (reference sequence). The CDR3 loop is CASSPTGRTYEQYF. As DNA, the CDR3 is TGTGCCAGCAGCCCGACAGGACGGACCTACGAGCAGTACTTC.

The V call is TRBV3-1, the J call TRBJ2-2, with unresolved D. The CDR3 contains 14 residues. V lost 4 bases and J lost 9, with 15 bases in between. Germline V CDR1 and CDR2: LGHDT, YNNKEL (reference sequence). The CDR3 nucleotides read TGTGCCAGCAGCCTCGGCGGTCCCAGCCGGGAGCTGTTTTTT. This gives the protein CASSLGGPSRELFF.

The genes are TRBV7-6 and TRBJ2-7; maybe TRBD1 (6 bases). V lost 5 bases and J 3 bases, leaving 17 bases between the germline ends. This CDR3 has 15 residues. Germline CDR1 reads SGHVS; CDR2 reads FNYEAQ. CDR3 protein: CASSIDRPNYYEQYV. In DNA, the CDR3 is TGTGCCAGCAGCATCGACAGGCCCAACTACTACGAGCAGTACGTC.

This rearrangement joins TRBV20-1 to TRBJ2-7; TRBD2 agrees at 7 bases. Germline lookup yields CDR1 DFQATT and CDR2 SNEGSKA (reference sequence). The CDR3 contains 14 residues. After removal of 4 bases from V and 3 bases from J, the junction contained 9 bases not matched to a gene. The CDR3 DNA reads TGCAGTGCTAAGCCCCTTGGCGGGGGCTACGAGCAGTACTTC. This sequence encodes CSAKPLGGGYEQYF.

In this sample, this clonotype turned up a few times. The V gene is TRBV4-3, the J gene TRBJ2-1; the D gene could be TRBD1 or TRBD2 (5 bases each). This CDR3 region has 16 residues. Germline V gene sequence: CDR1 LGHNA, CDR2 YSLEER. V was clipped by 0 bases and J by 4 bases, with 13 bases between them. The CDR3 region has the DNA TGCGCCAGCAGCCAAGATGAAGGGACGGCATACAATGAGCAGTTCTTC. Translated: CASSQDEGTAYNEQFF.

The chain uses TRBV6-2 or TRBV6-3 and TRBJ1-1; 7 nucleotides match TRBD1. The CDR3 extends over 15 amino acids. Germline loops: CDR1 MNHEY, CDR2 SVGEGT. The junction had 11 bases not matched to a gene; V was cut back by 2 bases and J by 8 bases. In nucleotides, the CDR3 is TGTGCCAGCAGTTACGTGGCAGGGGGGCTAGGAGAAGCTTTCTTT. Its protein is CASSYVAGGLGEAFF.

This chain uses TRBV7-9 with TRBJ2-3; 8 nucleotides match TRBD2. The V segment lost 6 bases and the J segment 13 bases; nucleotides outside the gene matches: 12. CDR1 and CDR2 from the germline V gene are SEHNR and FQNEAQ (reference sequence). The CDR3 has 13 residues. CDR3 nucleotides: TGTGCCAGCAGGCCGTCGTCGGGACTAGAGGAGTATTTT. It specifies CASRPSSGLEEYF. Full variable domain (outside the CDR3, taken from reference TRBV7-9 and TRBJ2-3): DTGVSQNPRHKITKRGQNVTFRCDPISEHNRLYWYRQTLGQGPEFLTYFQNEAQLEKSRLLSDRFSAERPKGSFSTLEIQRTEQGDSAMYLCASRPSSGLEEYFGPGTRLTVL.

This sequence joins TRBV4-3 and TRBJ1-2; D is ambiguous. The CDR3 is 12 amino acids. The ends were cut back, 1 base at V and 8 bases at J, with 8 bases in the middle. Germline V gives CDR1 LGHNA, CDR2 YSLEER. The CDR3 spells CASSQGAQGYTF. The CDR3, as DNA: TGCGCCAGCAGCCAAGGGGCGCAGGGCTACACCTTC.

This sequence joins TRBV12-3 or TRBV12-4 and TRBJ2-2; D might be TRBD2 (7 bases). CDR3 size: 16 residues. V shed 6 bases and J shed 7 bases, with 21 bases lying between them. The CDR3 region has the DNA TGTGCCAGCAGCCGGTCGGGGGGCGTTCTTCACGGGGAGCTGTTTTTT. Residues: CASSRSGGVLHGELFF.

This clonotype was observed a handful of times. The chain carries TRBV5-6 and TRBJ2-3; D perhaps matches TRBD2 (5 bases). This CDR3 spans 15 amino acids. Deletions cut 0 bases from V and 0 bases from J, with 8 bases between. Germline V lookup: CDR1 SGHDT, CDR2 YYEEEE. Written as DNA, the CDR3 is TGTGCCAGCAGCTTGGCTTCGGGGAGCACAGATACGCAGTATTTT. The encoded protein is CASSLASGSTDTQYF.

J is TRBJ1-1 and V is TRBV4-1; D is unclear. The V gene lost 4 bases and the J gene lost 5 bases, with 20 bases spanning the gap. Germline CDR1 MGHRA, CDR2 YSYEKL. The length of the CDR3 is 16 residues. In nucleotides, the CDR3 is TGCGCCAGCAGCCCCCGTCTCGGGGATAGTAGGACTGAAGCTTTCTTT. This gives the protein CASSPRLGDSRTEAFF.

The chain combines TRBV30 with TRBJ2-7, with D unresolved. The germline V gene encodes CDR1 GTSNPN and CDR2 SVGIG (reference sequence). V was trimmed by 2 bases and J by 6 bases, leaving 11 bases between them. This CDR3 spans 12 amino acids. The CDR3 loop reads CAWSRQVPEQYF. The CDR3 region has the DNA TGTGCCTGGAGTCGCCAGGTTCCCGAGCAGTACTTC. Filled out from reference TRBV30 and TRBJ2-7, the complete variable domain reads SQTIHQWPATLVQPVGSPLSLECTVEGTSNPNLYWYRQAAGRGLQLLFYSVGIGQISSEVPQNLSASRPQDRQFILSSKKLLLSDSGFYLCAWSRQVPEQYFGPGTRLTVT.